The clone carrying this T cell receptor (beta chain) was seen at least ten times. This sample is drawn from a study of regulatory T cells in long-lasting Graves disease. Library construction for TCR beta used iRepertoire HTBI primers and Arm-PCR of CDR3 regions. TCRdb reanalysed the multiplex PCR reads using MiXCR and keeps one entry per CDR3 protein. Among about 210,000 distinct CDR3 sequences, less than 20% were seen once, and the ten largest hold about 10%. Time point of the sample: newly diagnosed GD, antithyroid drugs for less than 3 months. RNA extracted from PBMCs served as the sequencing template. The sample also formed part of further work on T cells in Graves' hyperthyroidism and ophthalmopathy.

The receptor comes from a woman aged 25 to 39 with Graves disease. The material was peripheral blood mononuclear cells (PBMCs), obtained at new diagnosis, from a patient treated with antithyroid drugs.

The CDR3 spells CASSQKGGDVGSPLHF. Here the CDR3 DNA reads TGTGCCAGCAGCCAAAAAGGTGGGGACGTCGGTTCACCCCTCCACTTT. This rearrangement joins TRBV3-1 to TRBJ1-6; tentatively, D is TRBD1 (5 bases). V dropped 2 bases and J dropped 9 bases, with 17 bases sitting between them. In germline, CDR1 is LGHDT, CDR2 YNNKEL (reference sequence). The CDR3 runs to 16 residues.